The TCR beta chain described here comes from a study of CD8+ T cells in alopecia areata listed by TCRdb under 2018. Regarding the study in general: Treated patients were enrolled in an open-label pilot trial of oral tofacitinib at 5 to 10 mg twice daily for moderate-to-severe alopecia areata. Patients stayed on tofacitinib for 6 to 18 months and then had 6 months of follow-up off drug so that delayed response and recurrence could be assessed. The SALT score, which quantifies the percentage of affected scalp surface area, was used to measure disease severity in treated patients. In both human patients and the C3H/HeJ mouse model, the study applied high-throughput TCRbeta sequencing to look at T cell clonal expansion in alopecia areata. Human TCRbeta sequencing covered scalp tissue and sorted CD4+ and CD8+ peripheral blood T cells from patchy and totalis/universalis alopecia areata patients and healthy controls. Tofacitinib-treated patients had biopsies at baseline and at 4 and 24 weeks of treatment, with a later scalp biopsy in several patients. Scalp clonality was compared among normal scalp (n=4), patchy alopecia areata scalp (n=8), and alopecia totalis/universalis scalp (n=8). RNA was obtained with the PAXgene miRNA kit for fixed scalp, the miRNeasy kit for PBMCs, and the RNeasy kit for mouse skin. immunoSEQ multiplex PCR using 35 Vbeta forward primers and 13 Jbeta reverse primers was used to amplify TCRbeta CDR3 regions.

This clone was observed a few times. This clone's antigen is unknown. No base-level quality is on record; no much larger clone is a single base apart. Broad study findings and their caveats: Unlike mouse skin, where gammadelta T cells dominate, normal human skin contains resident alphabeta T cells that get sequenced too, which complicates analysis of the scalp TCR repertoire. Many expanded lesional clones were found to persist in scalp and blood during tofacitinib treatment, and relapse after treatment cessation may be partly explained by this persistence. Compared with normal scalp, lesional scalp had higher clonality and more expanded CD8+ clones, particularly in alopecia totalis/universalis, a pattern that suggests antigenic drive. Because the treated cohort was small and included a single nonresponder, larger studies are needed to assess links between baseline CD8+ expansion and response. TCR sequences shared between patients were less clear than in mice, possibly partly because of HLA diversity in the patient population. Scalp clonality and the number of expanded CD8+ clones among the top 100 scalp clones were significantly decreased by tofacitinib.

V drops 4 bases and J drops 2 bases, leaving 6 bases in between. Including the terminal cysteine and phenylalanine, the CDR3 comprises 11 residues. Kept here is only the CDR3 DNA, which spans 33 bases and is read in frame from base 1. Reading the germline V gene gives CDR1 SQVTM and CDR2 ANQGSEA. This sample's time point label indicates: 24 weeks on oral tofacitinib. This specimen's treatment or condition label, interpreted: oral pan-JAK inhibitor, 5-10 mg twice daily. From alopecia areata patients, peripheral blood was collected along with lesional scalp punch biopsies. PBMCs were separated by density centrifugation and stained for CD3, CD4 and CD8, after which CD4+ and CD8+ T cells were sorted on a FACSAria. Library method: the immunoSEQ multiplex PCR assay. For TCR sequencing, RNA was extracted from every sample and reverse transcribed into cDNA to serve as template. SuperScript III was used for first-strand cDNA synthesis, primed with a 2:1 mix of oligo-dT and random hexamers. A synthetic immune receptor repertoire was used to measure amplification bias, and any remaining bias was corrected computationally. The source study handled its data this way. After raw reads were preprocessed to remove errors, the CDR3 was defined following IMGT conventions as running from the conserved cysteine to phenylalanine. Clonality was computed by normalizing Shannon entropy by log2 of the number of productive unique TCRs and subtracting the result from 1. Whether each scalp clone was CD4 or CD8 was inferred by checking scalp TCRbeta sequences against the CD4 and CD8 repertoires from sorted blood. The table was pulled from immuneACCESS by TCRdb, which kept in-frame rearrangements only. Such tables lose some clones; where checked, under half of the loss comes from unresolved V genes, and the rest has no known cause. V and J calls and clone size follow that table, whereas D and trimming were derived from the DNA. This sample comprises approximately 200,000 clones, 58% of them detected only once. 5.5% to 6% of the sample is in the top ten clones.

The sequence came from a human donor with alopecia areata. The chain employs TRBV29-1 and TRBJ2-7; confidence is insufficient to name the D gene. The sample here was CD4+ T cells sorted from blood, taken at week 24, from a patient treated with tofacitinib. The DNA sequence is TGCAGCGTTGTCGCGGCCTACGAGCAGTACTTC. Its amino acids are CSVVAAYEQYF.